One sample yielded the 27 T cell receptor beta chains listed below, sequenced in a study of cytomegalovirus exposure and HLA in healthy donors. Generated by immunoSEQ multiplex PCR, the TCRdb table keeps only in-frame clones and is missing some. The table lists around 80,000 clones, 95% of them singletons, with nearly 0.7% in the top ten. Sequenced: PBMCs. The receptor set was obtained from a woman aged 18-29 years in good health and CMV-seronegative.

The chain is built from TRBV7-9 and TRBJ2-4, with 7 nucleotides matching TRBD1. The germline gives CDR1 SEHNR, CDR2 FQNEAQ (reference sequence). The CDR3 contains 16 residues. Trimming removed 3 bases from V and 0 bases from J; junction bases left unmatched: 5. The CDR3 region is CASSFAQGPAKNIQYF. The DNA for the CDR3 is TGTGCCAGCAGCTTCGCACAGGGGCCAGCCAAAAACATTCAGTACTTC.

CDR3: CASSQVAGRQSYEQYF. The DNA for the CDR3 is TGCGCCAGCAGCCAAGTGGCGGGTAGGCAGTCCTACGAGCAGTACTTC. V and J are TRBV4-1 and TRBJ2-7; possible D gene TRBD2, 5 bases. The V end was cut by 1 base, the J end by 1 base, with 14 bases between. Germline CDR1 reads MGHRA; CDR2 reads YSYEKL. The CDR3 is 16 amino acids.

The chain recombines TRBV30 with TRBJ2-1; 10 bases align to TRBD2. Germline CDR1 and CDR2: GTSNPN and SVGIG (reference sequence). Trimming removed 3 bases from V and 6 bases from J; junction bases left unmatched: 8. CDR3 length: 15 amino acids. In DNA, the CDR3 is TGTGCCTGGAGCGCAGCGGGAGGGCCTATCAATGAGCAGTTCTTC. As protein: CAWSAAGGPINEQFF.

The V and J genes are TRBV7-2 and TRBJ1-2; D is unresolved. Germline V gene sequence: CDR1 SGHTA, CDR2 FQGNSA. V was trimmed by 5 bases and J by 4 bases, leaving 14 bases between them. The CDR3 totals 14 residues. CDR3 DNA: TGTGCCAGCAGCCCCGCCGAGGGATCCTATGGCTACACCTTC. Translated: CASSPAEGSYGYTF.

This clone is a singleton in its sample. This chain links TRBV6-6 with TRBJ2-1, with TRBD2 matching 11 bases. The germline V gene encodes CDR1 MNHNY and CDR2 SVGAGI (reference sequence). V dropped 5 bases and J dropped 7; count of bases not matched to a gene: 10. The CDR3 totals 16 residues. The CDR3 loop reads CASSPSASGGKNEQFF. The CDR3 DNA sequence: TGTGCCAGCAGTCCCTCGGCTAGCGGGGGGAAAAATGAGCAGTTCTTC.

In its sample, this clone was seen a few times. The same CDR3 can be traced to other DNA sequences in this sample. This chain joins TRBV5-6 and TRBJ1-1, with 7 positions matching TRBD1. Germline assignment: CDR1 SGHDT and CDR2 YYEEEE. CDR3 length: 16 residues. V dropped 1 base and J dropped 0; count of bases not matched to a gene: 6. The CDR3 DNA is TGTGCCAGCAGCTTGCCCCGGACAGGAATGAACACTGAAGCTTTCTTT. Its translation is CASSLPRTGMNTEAFF.

The V call is TRBV18, the J call TRBJ2-1; 9 bases map to TRBD2. Germline V gene sequence: CDR1 KGHSH, CDR2 LQKENI. The CDR3 contains 17 residues. Unmatched junction bases numbered 12, after V lost 3 bases and J lost 6 bases. The CDR3 here is CASSPTATSGLRNEQFF. The CDR3 DNA is TGTGCCAGCTCACCGACGGCAACTAGCGGGCTCCGCAATGAGCAGTTCTTC.

This chain connects TRBV6-1 to TRBJ1-2, with 9 positions matching TRBD1. Germline loops: CDR1 MNHNS, CDR2 SASEGT. J was trimmed by 8 bases and V by 1 base; bases with no gene match: 17. CDR3 size: 18 residues. The CDR3 here is CASSEEGGQGLLAGGYTF. The CDR3 nucleotides are TGTGCCAGCAGTGAAGAGGGGGGACAGGGACTCCTTGCGGGGGGCTACACCTTC.

The chain links TRBV4-1 to TRBJ2-7; D is unresolved. CDR3 size: 15 residues. CDR1 is MGHRA, CDR2 YSYEKL, per germline. V lost 5 bases to trimming and J lost 4 bases, with 18 bases between them. The CDR3 DNA follows: TGCGCCAGCAGCAAAGGAAGAGACTCTGGTTACGAGCAGTACTTC. This translates into CASSKGRDSGYEQYF.

This sequence joins TRBV7-2 and TRBJ1-2; tentatively, D is TRBD1 (5 bases). The CDR3 runs to 14 residues. Trimming cost V 5 bases and J 8 bases, with 18 bases left between them. Looked up from germline, CDR1 is SGHTA and CDR2 is FQGNSA. DNA for the CDR3: TGTGCCAGCAGCCCGCGGGGCCCGGAGCGCGGCTACACCTTC. Its protein product is CASSPRGPERGYTF. Full variable domain (missing parts from reference TRBV7-2 and TRBJ1-2): GAGVSQSPSNKVTEKGKDVELRCDPISGHTALYWYRQSLGQGLEFLIYFQGNSAPDKSGLPSDRFSAERTGGSVSTLTIQRTQQEDSAVYLCASSPRGPERGYTFGSGTRLTVV.

V is TRBV10-3 and J is TRBJ1-2; D is uncertain. The CDR3 has 12 residues. With 5 bases removed from V and 8 bases from J, the gap between germline ends came to 12 bases. The V gene's germline CDR1 is ENHRY and CDR2 SYGVKD. This CDR3 reads CAISPNPSGYTF. CDR3 nucleotide sequence: TGTGCCATCAGTCCTAACCCCTCCGGCTACACCTTC.

The chain couples TRBV19 to TRBJ2-7, with D perhaps matching TRBD2 (5 bases). Germline CDR1 reads LNHDA; CDR2 reads SQIVND (reference sequence). Between the trimmed V and J ends, which lost 2 bases and 1 base, there was a span of 15 bases. The CDR3 totals 16 residues. Here the CDR3 reads CASSIRGRLESYEQYF. DNA for the CDR3: TGTGCCAGTAGTATAAGAGGGCGGCTGGAATCCTACGAGCAGTACTTC.

CDR3 sequence reads: CASSLDVLGAGELFF. CDR3 DNA sequence: TGTGCCAGCAGCTTGGACGTCCTGGGAGCCGGGGAGCTGTTTTTT. The chain links TRBV5-5 to TRBJ2-2, with a weak D call TRBD2 (5 bases). Looked up from germline, CDR1 is SGHKS and CDR2 is YYEKEE (reference sequence). Between the trimmed V and J ends, which lost 0 bases and 6 bases, there was a span of 12 bases. The CDR3 is 15 residues long. Using reference TRBV5-5 and TRBJ2-2 for the parts outside the CDR3, the full variable domain is DAGVTQSPTHLIKTRGQQVTLRCSPISGHKSVSWYQQVLGQGPQFIFQYYEKEERGRGNFPDRFSARQFPNYSSELNVNALLLGDSALYLCASSLDVLGAGELFFGEGSRLTVL.

This clone showed up just once. The CDR3 DNA is TGTGCCAGCAGTGCACAGGGCAGCTCTGGAAACACCATATATTTT. Translating gives CASSAQGSSGNTIYF. The rearrangement joins TRBV27 to TRBJ1-3; TRBD1 is a possible D gene (6 bases). The germline V gene has CDR1 MNHEY and CDR2 SMNVEV (reference sequence). V lost 5 bases to trimming and J lost 0 bases, with 11 bases between them. The CDR3 loop spans 15 amino acids.

This clone showed up just once. This chain joins TRBV5-1 and TRBJ2-1; the match to TRBD2 covers 14 bases. Germline V gives CDR1 SGHRS, CDR2 YFSETQ. V shed 4 bases and J 12 bases; nucleotides not matched to a gene: 9. This CDR3 comprises 15 residues. Here the CDR3 DNA reads TGCGCCAGCAGCGCGGGACTAGCGGGAGTCTCGGTGCAGTTCTTC. Its translation is CASSAGLAGVSVQFF. Complete variable domain (other parts from reference TRBV5-1 and TRBJ2-1): KAGVTQTPRYLIKTRGQQVTLSCSPISGHRSVSWYQQTPGQGLQFLFEYFSETQRNKGNFPGRFSGRQFSNSRSEMNVSTLELGDSALYLCASSAGLAGVSVQFFGPGTRLTVL.

V is TRBV12-5 and J is TRBJ1-1; possibly TRBD1 for D (6 bases). CDR1 and CDR2 from the germline V gene are LGHNT and FRNRAP. The CDR3 totals 14 residues. V was shortened by 6 bases and J by 4 bases, with 15 bases between the two germline ends. DNA for the CDR3: TGTGCTAGTGGACCGGGACATACTTCCACTGAAGCTTTCTTT. Its protein product is CASGPGHTSTEAFF.

The genes are TRBV4-3 and TRBJ2-1; maybe TRBD1 (5 bases). The germline V gene encodes CDR1 LGHNA and CDR2 YSLEER. The CDR3 extends over 18 amino acids. Trimming removed 1 base from V and 0 bases from J, with 16 bases in between. The CDR3 DNA is TGCGCCAGCAGCCAAGGGCCTGGGGCTCCGAGCTCCTACAATGAGCAGTTCTTC. Protein sequence: CASSQGPGAPSSYNEQFF.

In DNA form, the CDR3 reads TGTGCCAGCTCACCAGGGGCAGCCTACAATGAGCAGTTCTTC. It encodes CASSPGAAYNEQFF. V gene TRBV18 combines with J gene TRBJ2-1; D might be TRBD1 (5 bases). Between the trimmed V and J ends, which lost 2 bases and 2 bases, there was a span of 7 bases. This CDR3 spans 14 amino acids. Germline V CDR1 and CDR2: KGHSH, LQKENI.

The chain carries TRBV6-1 and TRBJ1-6; tentatively, D is TRBD1 (6 bases). V lost 2 bases and J lost 7, with 9 bases in between. The CDR3 runs to 14 residues. The germline V gene encodes CDR1 MNHNS and CDR2 SASEGT. Here the CDR3 DNA reads TGTGCCAGCAGTGAAAGTACAGGGAATTCACCCCTCCACTTT. Translating gives CASSESTGNSPLHF.

This rearrangement joins TRBV7-8 to TRBJ2-1; 8 nucleotides agree with TRBD1. Trimming at V came to 5 bases and at J to 5 bases, leaving 11 bases not matched to a gene. CDR1 is SGHVS and CDR2 is FQNEAQ in the germline V gene. The CDR3 consists of 16 residues. The CDR3 loop is CASSPTAGTGHNEQFF. The CDR3 coding sequence is TGTGCCAGCAGCCCCACGGCCGGGACAGGTCACAATGAGCAGTTCTTC.

The J gene is TRBJ2-1, the V gene TRBV5-1, with 10 bases fitting TRBD1. The V and J ends lost 3 bases and 6 bases, in that order; junction bases with no gene match: 6. The V gene's germline CDR1 is SGHRS and CDR2 YFSETQ. The CDR3 is 15 residues long. The DNA of the CDR3 is TGCGCCAGCAGCTCGGACAGGGGGGCGTTCAATGAGCAGTTCTTC. As protein: CASSSDRGAFNEQFF.

V usage is TRBV6-5 and J usage is TRBJ2-1; 8 nucleotides match TRBD2. This CDR3 has 13 amino acids. The J segment lost 8 bases and the V segment lost 6 bases, leaving 6 bases of the junction unmatched. The germline V gene encodes CDR1 MNHEY and CDR2 SVGAGI. The CDR3 DNA follows: TGTGCCAGCAGCTCCGGGGGGGCCTATGAGCAGTTCTTC. Its translation is CASSSGGAYEQFF.

The chain carries TRBV30 and TRBJ1-1; D is uncertain. There are 12 residues in the CDR3. Trimming cost V 5 bases and J 5 bases, with 12 bases left between them. Germline V CDR1 and CDR2: GTSNPN, SVGIG (reference sequence). As DNA, the CDR3 is TGTGCCTGGGATAGGCGGAGGACTGAAGCTTTCTTT. This sequence encodes CAWDRRRTEAFF.

The chain combines TRBV19 with TRBJ2-1; 8 positions agree with TRBD2. Trimming at V came to 10 bases and at J to 1 base, leaving 9 bases not matched to a gene. The CDR3 runs 15 residues. Germline V gives CDR1 LNHDA, CDR2 SQIVND (reference sequence). In DNA, the CDR3 is TGTGCCACCCGGCTTAGCGGGACGTCCTACAATGAGCAGTTCTTC. This sequence encodes CATRLSGTSYNEQFF.

The chain employs TRBV18 and TRBJ1-1, with a weak D call TRBD1 (6 bases). The CDR3 is 16 residues long. From germline, CDR1 is KGHSH and CDR2 LQKENI. Trimming removed 6 bases at V and 1 base at J, with 18 bases between. CDR3 sequence (DNA): TGTGCCAGCTCCGCCTCCGGGACAAGAAGGAACACTGAAGCTTTCTTT. This sequence encodes CASSASGTRRNTEAFF.

The gene calls are TRBV30 and TRBJ2-1; 7 bases are shared with TRBD1. Germline trimming cut 2 bases from V and 5 bases from J; bases unmatched to any gene: 3. CDR1 is GTSNPN and CDR2 is SVGIG in the germline V gene (reference sequence). The length of the CDR3 is 13 residues. The CDR3 DNA reads as TGTGCCTGGAGTCAGGGGGTTAACAATGAGCAGTTCTTC. Translated: CAWSQGVNNEQFF. The whole variable domain, remainder taken from reference TRBV30 and TRBJ2-1, is SQTIHQWPATLVQPVGSPLSLECTVEGTSNPNLYWYRQAAGRGLQLLFYSVGIGQISSEVPQNLSASRPQDRQFILSSKKLLLSDSGFYLCAWSQGVNNEQFFGPGTRLTVL.

The chain couples TRBV7-9 to TRBJ2-1, with 7 bases matching TRBD1. The V gene end was trimmed by 5 bases and the J gene end by 4 bases; junction bases not matched to a gene: 5. CDR3 length equals 14 residues. The V gene's germline CDR1 is SEHNR and CDR2 FQNEAQ (reference sequence). CDR3 coding DNA: TGTGCCAGCAGCACCGGGACAGAGTACAATGAGCAGTTCTTC. Translating gives CASSTGTEYNEQFF.